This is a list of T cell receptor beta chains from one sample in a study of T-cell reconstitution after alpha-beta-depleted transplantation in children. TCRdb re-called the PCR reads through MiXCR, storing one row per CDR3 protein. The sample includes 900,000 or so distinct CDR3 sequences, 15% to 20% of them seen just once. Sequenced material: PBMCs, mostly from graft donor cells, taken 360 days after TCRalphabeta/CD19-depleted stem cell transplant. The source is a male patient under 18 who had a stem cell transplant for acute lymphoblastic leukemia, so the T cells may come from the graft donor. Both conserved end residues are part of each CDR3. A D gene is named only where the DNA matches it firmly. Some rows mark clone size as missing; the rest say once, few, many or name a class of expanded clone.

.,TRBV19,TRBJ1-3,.,CASSMLPILDIRGNTIYF,TGTGCCAGTAGTATGTTACCCATCTTGGACATCCGTGGAAACACCATATATTTT
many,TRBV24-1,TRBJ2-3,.,CATSVGAGTDTQYF,TGTGCCACCAGTGTAGGGGCTGGCACAGATACGCAGTATTTT
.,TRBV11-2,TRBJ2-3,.,CASSLGLSVFSDTQYF,TGTGCCAGCAGCTTGGGACTCTCCGTTTTTTCCGATACGCAGTATTTT
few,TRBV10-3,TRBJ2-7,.,CAISESDTYEQYF,TGTGCCATCAGTGAGTCGGACACCTACGAGCAGTACTTC
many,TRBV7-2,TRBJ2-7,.,CASSLKTSGFSYEQYF,TGTGCCAGCAGCTTAAAGACATCTGGGTTCTCCTACGAGCAGTACTTC
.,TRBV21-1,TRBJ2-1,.,CASSNQGLYNEQFF,TGTGCCAGCAGTAACCAGGGCCTTTACAATGAGCAGTTCTTC
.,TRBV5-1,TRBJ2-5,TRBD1,CASSFQGARWEETQYF,TGCGCCAGCAGCTTCCAGGGGGCTAGATGGGAAGAGACCCAGTACTTC
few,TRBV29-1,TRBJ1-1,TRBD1,CSVEDLDRGGTEAFF,TGCAGCGTTGAAGATCTCGACAGGGGTGGCACTGAAGCTTTCTTT
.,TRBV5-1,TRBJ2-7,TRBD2,CASSLDGLAGGYEQYF,TGCGCCAGCAGCCTCGACGGACTAGCGGGAGGCTACGAGCAGTACTTC
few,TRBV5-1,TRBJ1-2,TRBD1,CASSPDRLKGYTF,TGCGCCAGCAGCCCGGACAGGCTAAAGGGCTACACCTTC
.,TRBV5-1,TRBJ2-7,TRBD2,CASSAGTSGRRRVYGEQYF,TGCGCCAGCAGCGCTGGGACTAGCGGGAGAAGAAGGGTTTATGGCGAGCAGTACTTC
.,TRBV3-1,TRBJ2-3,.,CAEAGPTDTQYF,TGTGCCGAGGCGGGGCCCACAGATACGCAGTATTTT